The source of this T cell receptor beta chain is a study of T cell repertoires in cytomegalovirus infection. On the study more broadly: An indication of both CMV infection and matching HLA type came from public TCR beta signatures.

This clonotype has a count of ten or more. Its antigen is not identified. Germline V CDR1 and CDR2: SEHNR, FQNEAQ (reference sequence). The CDR3 consists of 11 residues. Trimming shortened V by 5 bases and J by 12 bases, and 11 bases separated the two germline ends. Whole-study findings and limits: What dominated the ex vivo response were HLA-C-restricted CMV-specific TCR beta clonotypes. Individuals carrying CMV plus the relevant HLA were identified by cumulative frequency of public TCR beta families.

TCRdb re-called the reads through MiXCR, storing one row per CDR3 protein. The sample records tens of thousands of distinct CDR3 sequences, roughly 3.5% being singletons. Sequencing input: PBMCs. V usage is TRBV7-9 and J usage is TRBJ2-1; D is unclear. The sequence was obtained from a human donor in good health (CMV status not recorded). Some clones in this sample may be carry-over from other donors' samples. The CDR3 loop reads CASSRAFLQFF. The CDR3 DNA follows: TGTGCCAGCAGCAGGGCCTTCTTGCAGTTCTTC. The variable domain in full, with the rest retrieved from reference TRBV7-9 and TRBJ2-1, is DTGVSQNPRHKITKRGQNVTFRCDPISEHNRLYWYRQTLGQGPEFLTYFQNEAQLEKSRLLSDRFSAERPKGSFSTLEIQRTEQGDSAMYLCASSRAFLQFFGPGTRLTVL.